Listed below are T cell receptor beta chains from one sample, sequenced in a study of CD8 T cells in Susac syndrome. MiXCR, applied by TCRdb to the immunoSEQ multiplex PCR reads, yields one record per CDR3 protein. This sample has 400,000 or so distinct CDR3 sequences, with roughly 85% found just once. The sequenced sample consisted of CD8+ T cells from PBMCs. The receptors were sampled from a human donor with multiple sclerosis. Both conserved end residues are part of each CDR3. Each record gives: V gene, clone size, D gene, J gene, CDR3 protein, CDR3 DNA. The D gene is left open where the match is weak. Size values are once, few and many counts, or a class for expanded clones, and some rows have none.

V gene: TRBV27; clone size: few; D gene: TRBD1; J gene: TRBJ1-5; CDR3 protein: CASSLSQGAGQPQHF; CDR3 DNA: TGTGCCAGCAGTTTATCACAGGGGGCAGGTCAGCCCCAGCATTTT
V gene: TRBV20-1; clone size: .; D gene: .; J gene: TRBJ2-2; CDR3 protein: CSARVGERGDTGELFF; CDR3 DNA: TGCAGTGCTAGAGTTGGAGAGCGCGGGGACACCGGGGAGCTGTTTTTT
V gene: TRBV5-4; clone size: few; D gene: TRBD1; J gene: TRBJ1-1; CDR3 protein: CASSLTGGGEAFF; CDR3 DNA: TGTGCCAGCAGCTTGACAGGGGGCGGTGAAGCTTTCTTT
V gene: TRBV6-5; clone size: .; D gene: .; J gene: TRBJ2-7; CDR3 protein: CASSYARGAYEQYF; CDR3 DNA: TGTGCCAGCAGTTACGCCAGGGGTGCCTACGAGCAGTACTTC
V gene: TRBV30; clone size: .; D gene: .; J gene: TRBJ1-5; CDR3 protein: CAWSVTSAGNQPQHF; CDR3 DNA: TGTGCCTGGAGTGTAACAAGTGCAGGTAATCAGCCCCAGCATTTT
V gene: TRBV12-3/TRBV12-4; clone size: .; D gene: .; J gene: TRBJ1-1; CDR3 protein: CASRAREDEHTEAFF; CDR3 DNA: TGTGCCAGCAGGGCGCGCGAGGATGAGCACACTGAAGCTTTCTTT
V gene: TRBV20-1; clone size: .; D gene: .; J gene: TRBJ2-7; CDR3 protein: CSARGSGYEQYF; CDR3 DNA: TGCAGTGCTAGGGGATCAGGGTACGAGCAGTACTTC
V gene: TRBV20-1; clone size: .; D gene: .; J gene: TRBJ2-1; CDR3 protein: CSARDRGSNEQFF; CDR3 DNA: TGCAGTGCTAGAGACAGGGGTAGCAATGAGCAGTTCTTC
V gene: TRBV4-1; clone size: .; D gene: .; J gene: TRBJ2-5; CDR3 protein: CASSQDTQAQETQYF; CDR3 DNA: TGCGCCAGCAGCCAAGATACACAGGCCCAAGAGACCCAGTACTTC
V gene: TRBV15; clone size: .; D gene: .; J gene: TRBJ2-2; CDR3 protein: CATLDDTGELFF; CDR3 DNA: TGTGCCACCCTTGACGACACCGGGGAGCTGTTTTTT
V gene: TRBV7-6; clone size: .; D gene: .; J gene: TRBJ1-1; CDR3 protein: CASSEEAGPNTEAFF; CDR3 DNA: TGTGCCAGCAGCGAGGAAGCAGGCCCGAACACTGAAGCTTTCTTT
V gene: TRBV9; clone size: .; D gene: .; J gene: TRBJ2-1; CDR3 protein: CASSSLEGGNEQFF; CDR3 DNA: TGTGCCAGCAGCTCCCTGGAGGGGGGCAATGAGCAGTTCTTC
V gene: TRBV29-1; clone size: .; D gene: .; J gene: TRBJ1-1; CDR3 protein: CSVEDRNTEAFF; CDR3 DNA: TGCAGCGTTGAAGATAGGAACACTGAAGCTTTCTTT
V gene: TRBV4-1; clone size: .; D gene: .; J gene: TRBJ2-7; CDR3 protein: CASSQVVTASYEQYF; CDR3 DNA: TGCGCCAGCAGCCAAGTGGTGACGGCCTCCTACGAGCAGTACTTC